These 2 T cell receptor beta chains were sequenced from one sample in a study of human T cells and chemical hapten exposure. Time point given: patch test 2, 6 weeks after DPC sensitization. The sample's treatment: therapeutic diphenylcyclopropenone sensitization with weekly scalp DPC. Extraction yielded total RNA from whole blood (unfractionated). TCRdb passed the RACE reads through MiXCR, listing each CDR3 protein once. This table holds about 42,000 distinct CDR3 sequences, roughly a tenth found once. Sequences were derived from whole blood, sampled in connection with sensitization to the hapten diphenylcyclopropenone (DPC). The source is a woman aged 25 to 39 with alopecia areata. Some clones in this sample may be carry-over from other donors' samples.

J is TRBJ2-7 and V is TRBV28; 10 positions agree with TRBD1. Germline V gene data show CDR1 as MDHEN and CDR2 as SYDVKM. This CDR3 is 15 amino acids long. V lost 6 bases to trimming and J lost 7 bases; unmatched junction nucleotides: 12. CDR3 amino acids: CASSPPGTGAGEQYF. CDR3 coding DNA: TGTGCCAGCAGCCCTCCCGGGACAGGGGCTGGGGAGCAGTACTTC.

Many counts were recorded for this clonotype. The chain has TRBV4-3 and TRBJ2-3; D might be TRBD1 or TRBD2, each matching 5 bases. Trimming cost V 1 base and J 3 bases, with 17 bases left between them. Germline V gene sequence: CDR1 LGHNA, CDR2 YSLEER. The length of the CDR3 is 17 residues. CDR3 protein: CASSQVPGPLGTDTQYF. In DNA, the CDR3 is TGCGCCAGCAGCCAAGTCCCGGGACCCCTCGGGACAGATACGCAGTATTTT.